The 7 T cell receptor beta chains below come from one sample, sequenced in a study of a mutant IDH1 vaccine in newly diagnosed glioma (dated by TCRdb to the early 2020s). Their target antigens are unknown. The library was made by the immunoSEQ multiplex PCR assay. In its TCRdb copy, this immuneACCESS table keeps in-frame sequences only and misses some clones. Where compared with another copy, unresolved V genes explain less than half of these, and the others have no known cause. This sample lists about 38,000 clones; 75% to 85% were detected once. Of the sample, 5.5% is held by the ten largest clones. The time point label here, explained by the study, means: week 5, during vaccination. Every vaccine dose consisted of 300 ug of a 20-mer mutant IDH1 peptide in Montanide, administered subcutaneously together with topical imiquimod. Sequenced here: PBMCs, sampled from a glioma patient whose treatment included an IDH1 peptide vaccine. Receptors originate from a man aged 40-50 years with glioma.

Here the CDR3 DNA reads TGTGCCAGCAGTGAGCTGGGACAGGGGACCCGACAGCCCCAGCATTTT. It is translated as CASSELGQGTRQPQHF. The genes are TRBV2 and TRBJ1-5, with TRBD1 identical over 10 bases. CDR1 and CDR2 (germline): SNHLY, FYNNEI. Germline trimming cut 3 bases from V and 7 bases from J; bases unmatched to any gene: 9. CDR3 length: 16 amino acids.

This clone was observed a single time. The V call is TRBV4-1, the J call TRBJ1-2; 10 bases agree with TRBD1. The germline V gene has CDR1 MGHRA and CDR2 YSYEKL. The CDR3 loop spans 16 amino acids. The V gene end was trimmed by 2 bases and the J gene end by 5 bases; junction bases not matched to a gene: 8. In DNA, the CDR3 is TGCGCCAGCAGCCAAAGCGGTGCGGGACAGGGGTATGGCTACACCTTC. Protein: CASSQSGAGQGYGYTF.

The chain employs TRBV15 and TRBJ2-5; the D is unclear. Deletions cut 3 bases from V and 0 bases from J, with 5 bases between. This CDR3 region has 13 residues. Germline CDR1 LNHNV, CDR2 YYDKDF (reference sequence). CDR3 sequence: CATSSGYQETQYF. The CDR3, as DNA: TGTGCCACCAGCAGCGGCTACCAAGAGACCCAGTACTTC.

The J gene is TRBJ2-6, the V gene TRBV25-1; no clear D. CDR1 MGHDK and CDR2 SYGVNS come from the germline V gene. V lost 7 bases to trimming and J lost 5 bases, with 12 bases between them. The CDR3 contains 14 residues. CDR3 sequence (DNA): TGTGCCAGCACGGACGGCTTGAGGGCCAACGTCCTGACTTTC. It codes for CASTDGLRANVLTF.

The CDR3 here is CASSFGTGNQPQHF. CDR3 DNA: TGCGCCAGCAGCTTTGGGACAGGAAATCAGCCCCAGCATTTT. The chain uses TRBV5-1 and TRBJ1-5, with 8 bases that match TRBD1. The CDR3 consists of 14 residues. V was pared by 2 bases and J by 4 bases, with 2 bases of the junction left unmatched. CDR1 SGHRS and CDR2 YFSETQ come from the germline V gene.

The gene calls are TRBV15 and TRBJ2-7; TRBD2 matches 9 bases. The CDR3 spans 15 residues. The V gene end was trimmed by 5 bases and the J gene end by 5 bases; junction bases not matched to a gene: 10. The V gene's germline CDR1 is LNHNV and CDR2 YYDKDF (reference sequence). As DNA, the CDR3 is TGTGCCACCAGCGGAGGGGGACTAGCTTCCCACGAGCAGTACTTC. It translates to CATSGGGLASHEQYF. Full variable domain (rest looked up from reference TRBV15 and TRBJ2-7): DAMVIQNPRYQVTQFGKPVTLSCSQTLNHNVMYWYQQKSSQAPKLLFHYYDKDFNNEADTPDNFQSRRPNTSFCFLDIRSPGLGDTAMYLCATSGGGLASHEQYFGPGTRLTVT.

The chain is built from TRBV4-1 and TRBJ1-4, with D tentatively TRBD1 (5 bases). V was trimmed by 0 bases and J by 8 bases, leaving 13 bases between them. The CDR3 consists of 15 residues. The germline V gene encodes CDR1 MGHRA and CDR2 YSYEKL. CDR3 coding DNA: TGCGCCAGCAGCCAAGATGGGGGAGCGGGGGAAAAACTGTTTTTT. The encoded protein is CASSQDGGAGEKLFF.